This TCR beta chain was captured in a study of cytomegalovirus exposure and HLA in healthy donors. Study-wide points: There were under 200 TCR beta chains listed as cytomegalovirus-associated. It was reportedly the case that the classifier diagnosed cytomegalovirus status with high specificity and sensitivity. Most TCR beta V segments were productive about 90% or about 30% of the time in an earlier analysis. Despite most TCR sequences being rare, some public TCRs occurred in many donors.

PCR used 60 Vbeta primers and 13 Jbeta primers. Profiling relied on immunoSEQ multiplex PCR, and the TCRdb table lists in-frame clones only, not all of them. The sample has 50,000 or so clones, more than 65% seen once; the top ten hold 30% to 40%. Germline-derived CDR1 and CDR2 are SNHLY and FYNNEI. The CDR3 sequence is 16 residues long. V shed 2 bases, J shed 6 bases, and the junction held 6 bases outside the gene matches. Regarding this clone: The antigen remains undetermined.

Sequences were obtained from PBMCs. The chain couples TRBV2 to TRBJ1-6; TRBD1 aligns across 8 bases. This TCR was recovered from a middle-aged man in good health and CMV-seropositive. For the CDR3, the DNA is TGTGCCAGCAGTGAAACACCCGGACAGGGTAATTCACCCCTCCACTTT. Encoded protein: CASSETPGQGNSPLHF.